Following are 20 T cell receptor beta chains from one sample sequenced in a study of T cells in Graves' hyperthyroidism and ophthalmopathy. Using RNA transcripts as the source, TCR beta CDR3 regions were amplified. Researchers ran a first-round RT-PCR on the TCR CDR3 using the HTBI primer set. Each CDR3 protein gets one entry after TCRdb re-called the multiplex PCR reads with MiXCR. The sample contains over 650,000 distinct CDR3 sequences, around 17% of which appear only once. Sequenced sample: blood. The source of these receptors is a man between 18 and 29 years old with Graves' hyperthyroidism.

This clonotype was counted between two and nine times. A much larger clonotype is one base distant, so this may be a read error. The chain combines TRBV18 with TRBJ2-2; D is perhaps TRBD1 or TRBD2 (5 bases each). The CDR3 loop spans 16 amino acids. Germline V CDR1 and CDR2: KGHSH, LQKENI. CDR3 sequence reads: CASSPEGRRGTGKLFF. The DNA of the CDR3 is TGTGCCAGCTCACCGGAAGGGCGACGGGGCACCGGGAAGCTGTTTTTT.

This clonotype was seen at least ten times. V gene TRBV3-1 combines with J gene TRBJ2-2, with D perhaps TRBD2 (6 bases). Germline values: CDR1 LGHDT, CDR2 YNNKEL (reference sequence). V was clipped by 4 bases and J by 2 bases, with 17 bases between them. The CDR3 is made up of 17 amino acids. The DNA of the CDR3 is TGTGCCAGCAGCCGGTCCCACCGGGAGCGCAACACCGGGGAGCTGTTTTTT. It is translated as CASSRSHRERNTGELFF.

This clonotype appeared a few times. The chain joins TRBV5-1 to TRBJ2-1; 8 positions match TRBD1. This CDR3 is 14 amino acids long. V lost 4 bases and J lost 1; bases outside the gene matches: 1. Germline V gene data show CDR1 as SGHRS and CDR2 as YFSETQ. The chain's CDR3 is CASSTGGSYNEQFF. The CDR3 bases are TGCGCCAGCAGCACAGGGGGATCCTACAATGAGCAGTTCTTC.

The chain joins TRBV11-3 to TRBJ2-1, with 7 bases lining up with TRBD2. CDR3 length: 18 amino acids. Trimming removed 0 bases from V and 4 bases from J; junction bases left unmatched: 12. Germline values: CDR1 SGHNT, CDR2 YENEEA. In DNA form, the CDR3 reads TGTGCCAGCAGCTTAGATTCGGCGGGAGATTTTGCTTACAATGAGCAGTTCTTC. It translates to CASSLDSAGDFAYNEQFF.

This clonotype showed up many times. The V and J genes are TRBV5-1 and TRBJ2-7, with D possibly matching TRBD1 (6 bases). CDR1 and CDR2 from the germline V gene are SGHRS and YFSETQ. The CDR3 is 14 amino acids. The V end lost 0 bases, the J end lost 6 bases, and 13 bases lay between the germline ends. In DNA, the CDR3 is TGCGCCAGCAGCTTGGACACAGGGTCCGGCGAGCAGTACTTC. Protein product: CASSLDTGSGEQYF.

This clonotype was found many times. The genes are TRBV30 and TRBJ1-5, with D uncertain. The V end was cut by 5 bases, the J end by 4 bases, with 12 bases between. Germline V CDR1 and CDR2: GTSNPN, SVGIG (reference sequence). There are 13 residues in the CDR3. CDR3 loop: CAWEAKGNQPQHF. CDR3 nucleotides: TGTGCCTGGGAGGCGAAGGGAAATCAGCCCCAGCATTTT.

This clonotype was seen a handful of times. V is TRBV19 and J is TRBJ2-7; possible D gene TRBD1, 6 bases. Germline values: CDR1 LNHDA, CDR2 SQIVND (reference sequence). The CDR3 is made up of 14 amino acids. V was trimmed by 5 bases and J by 3 bases, leaving 14 bases between them. The CDR3, as DNA: TGTGCCAGTAGTGGTAGGACAGAGGACTACGAGCAGTACTTC. As protein: CASSGRTEDYEQYF.

The sample holds many counts of this clonotype. The rearrangement links TRBV2 to TRBJ2-7; 8 bases agree with TRBD1. The ends lost 2 bases at V and 3 bases at J; junction bases unmatched: 3. The CDR3 length is 14 residues. In germline, CDR1 is SNHLY, CDR2 FYNNEI. The CDR3 DNA reads TGTGCCAGCAGTGAACGACAGGGGATCTACGAGCAGTACTTC. Its protein product is CASSERQGIYEQYF.

This clonotype was counted many times. The chain joins TRBV12-3 or TRBV12-4 to TRBJ2-1; possibly TRBD2 for D (5 bases). Trimming removed 8 bases at V and 6 bases at J, with 14 bases between. The CDR3 spans 13 residues. CDR3 in amino acids: CASRVTAGNEQFF. In nucleotides, the CDR3 is TGTGCCAGCCGAGTGACTGCGGGCAATGAGCAGTTCTTC.

This clonotype came up many times. Here the CDR3 reads CASSYGTGDYNEQFF. CDR3 in DNA: TGTGCCAGCAGTTACGGGACAGGGGACTACAATGAGCAGTTCTTC. The V and J genes are TRBV6-1 and TRBJ2-1; 10 bases agree with TRBD1. Germline values: CDR1 MNHNS, CDR2 SASEGT. V was clipped by 5 bases and J by 3 bases; unmatched bases: 4. CDR3 length: 15 residues.

This chain links TRBV6-2 or TRBV6-3 with TRBJ2-7, with a tentative D call TRBD2 (6 bases). The V and J ends lost 5 bases and 2 bases respectively, with 13 bases between them. This CDR3 has 14 amino acids. The germline V gene has CDR1 MNHEY and CDR2 SVGEGT. DNA for the CDR3: TGTGCCAGCAGTGACGGGACTCGTCCCTACGAGCAGTACTTC. It yields the protein CASSDGTRPYEQYF.

This clonotype was detected many times. This chain uses TRBV20-1 with TRBJ1-1; D is unresolved. V lost 1 base and J 1 base, leaving 10 bases between the germline ends. This CDR3 spans 14 amino acids. Germline V gene data show CDR1 as DFQATT and CDR2 as SNEGSKA (reference sequence). The CDR3 DNA follows: TGCAGTGCTAGAGGGTTGACGGGGAACACTGAAGCTTTCTTT. Translated: CSARGLTGNTEAFF.

The V and J genes are TRBV9 and TRBJ2-7; 8 positions match TRBD2. V dropped 4 bases and J dropped 5; count of bases not matched to a gene: 5. The CDR3 is 13 amino acids. The germline V gene encodes CDR1 SGDLS and CDR2 YYNGEE. CDR3 nucleotides: TGTGCCAGCAGCCGCAGCGGGAGCCACGAGCAGTACTTC. Its translation is CASSRSGSHEQYF.

This clonotype was counted many times. The V and J genes are TRBV12-3 or TRBV12-4 and TRBJ2-1; 9 bases are a match to TRBD2. V trimming: 1 base; J trimming: 6 bases; junction bases outside the gene matches: 4. This CDR3 is built from 15 residues. The CDR3 nucleotides are TGTGCCAGCAGTTTAGGGGCTAGCGGGATCAATGAGCAGTTCTTC. Residues: CASSLGASGINEQFF.

This clonotype was detected only a few times. V is TRBV4-1 and J is TRBJ1-4, with D perhaps TRBD1 (5 bases). V lost 1 base and J 6 bases, leaving 18 bases between the germline ends. Looked up from germline, CDR1 is MGHRA and CDR2 is YSYEKL. The CDR3 totals 17 residues. The CDR3 is CASSQVQMGGRHEKLFF. In nucleotides, the CDR3 is TGCGCCAGCAGCCAAGTTCAGATGGGGGGGAGACATGAAAAACTGTTTTTT.

This clonotype was observed a handful of times. This rearrangement joins TRBV12-3 or TRBV12-4 to TRBJ1-3; D is undetermined. Trimming removed 6 bases at V and 4 bases at J, with 10 bases between. The CDR3 is 13 amino acids. DNA for the CDR3: TGTGCCAGCAGACCAGGATCCGGAAACACCATATATTTT. It is translated as CASRPGSGNTIYF.

On this clonotype itself: One end of the junction varies from germline; a read error may be responsible. The J gene is TRBJ2-7, the V gene TRBV5-5, with D perhaps matching TRBD1 or TRBD2 (7 bases each). Germline CDR1 and CDR2: SGHKS and YYEKEE (reference sequence). The CDR3 loop spans 14 amino acids. The CDR3 region has the DNA TGCGCCAGCAGCCAAGTGCCAGGGGGAGGGGAGCAGTACTTC. It yields the protein CASSQVPGGGEQYF.

This clonotype was found many times. This chain joins TRBV2 and TRBJ2-7; the D is unclear. The CDR3 is made up of 15 amino acids. V was cut by 2 bases and J by 0 bases, with 11 bases left in between. The V gene's germline CDR1 is SNHLY and CDR2 FYNNEI. The CDR3 sequence is CASSELGLSSYEQYF. DNA of the CDR3: TGTGCCAGCAGTGAACTGGGCCTGAGCTCCTACGAGCAGTACTTC.

V is TRBV7-2 and J is TRBJ1-5, with 12 positions matching TRBD1. V shed 3 bases, J shed 0 bases, and the junction held 12 bases outside the gene matches. Per germline, CDR1 SGHTA and CDR2 FQGNSA. This CDR3 has 20 residues. For the CDR3, the DNA is TGTGCCAGCAGCTTCCCCCGGGGGACAGGGGGCGTCGGTAGCAATCAGCCCCAGCATTTT. Encoded protein: CASSFPRGTGGVGSNQPQHF.

V is TRBV29-1 and J is TRBJ2-5; TRBD1 matches 9 bases. Germline V gives CDR1 SQVTM, CDR2 ANQGSEA. CDR3 length: 16 amino acids. V gave up 0 bases and J gave up 4 bases; unmatched junction bases: 9. CDR3 coding DNA: TGCAGCGTTGAAGATAGGAGGACAGGGGTGTTAGAGACCCAGTACTTC. This codes for CSVEDRRTGVLETQYF.